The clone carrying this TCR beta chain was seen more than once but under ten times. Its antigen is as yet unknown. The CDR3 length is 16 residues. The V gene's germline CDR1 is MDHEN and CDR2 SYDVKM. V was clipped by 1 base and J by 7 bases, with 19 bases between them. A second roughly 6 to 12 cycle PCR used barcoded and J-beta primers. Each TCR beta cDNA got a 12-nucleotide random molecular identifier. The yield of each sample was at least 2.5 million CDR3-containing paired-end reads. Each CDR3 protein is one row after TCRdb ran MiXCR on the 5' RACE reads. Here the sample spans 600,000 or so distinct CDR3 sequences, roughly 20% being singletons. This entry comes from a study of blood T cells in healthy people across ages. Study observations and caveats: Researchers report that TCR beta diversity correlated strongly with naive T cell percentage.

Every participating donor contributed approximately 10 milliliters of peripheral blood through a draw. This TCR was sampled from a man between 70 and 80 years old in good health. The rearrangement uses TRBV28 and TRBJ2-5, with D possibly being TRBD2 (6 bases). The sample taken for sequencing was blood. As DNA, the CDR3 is TGTGCCAGCAGTTTATCCGGGAGCGCGGATAGAGGGACCCAGTACTTC. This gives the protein CASSLSGSADRGTQYF.